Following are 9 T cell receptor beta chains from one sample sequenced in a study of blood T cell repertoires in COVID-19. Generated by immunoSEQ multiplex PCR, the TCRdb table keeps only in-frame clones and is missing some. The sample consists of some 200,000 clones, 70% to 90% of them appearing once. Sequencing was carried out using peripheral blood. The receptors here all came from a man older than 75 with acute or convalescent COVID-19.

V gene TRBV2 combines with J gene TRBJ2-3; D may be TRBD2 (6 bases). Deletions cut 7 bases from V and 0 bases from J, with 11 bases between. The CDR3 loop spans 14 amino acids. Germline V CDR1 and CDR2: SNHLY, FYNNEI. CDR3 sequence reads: CASISGGSTDTQYF. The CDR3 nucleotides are TGTGCCAGCATTAGCGGAGGAAGCACAGATACGCAGTATTTT.

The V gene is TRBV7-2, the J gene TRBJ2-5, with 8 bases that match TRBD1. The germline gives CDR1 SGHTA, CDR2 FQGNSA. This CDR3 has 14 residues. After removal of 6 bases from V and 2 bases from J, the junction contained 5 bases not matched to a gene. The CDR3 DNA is TGTGCCAGCAGGGCACAGGGGGTACAAGAGACCCAGTACTTC. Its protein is CASRAQGVQETQYF.

Here the CDR3 DNA reads TGCGCCAGCAGCTTGGGCGCCCTAGCGGGCCAAGAGACCCAGTACTTC. It specifies CASSLGALAGQETQYF. This chain links TRBV5-1 with TRBJ2-5, with 8 bases fitting TRBD2. Germline V gene lookup returns CDR1 SGHRS and CDR2 YFSETQ. This CDR3 region has 16 residues. Trimming cost V 0 bases and J 1 base; bases outside gene matches: 5. The full variable domain, rest sourced from reference TRBV5-1 and TRBJ2-5, is KAGVTQTPRYLIKTRGQQVTLSCSPISGHRSVSWYQQTPGQGLQFLFEYFSETQRNKGNFPGRFSGRQFSNSRSEMNVSTLELGDSALYLCASSLGALAGQETQYFGPGTRLLVL.

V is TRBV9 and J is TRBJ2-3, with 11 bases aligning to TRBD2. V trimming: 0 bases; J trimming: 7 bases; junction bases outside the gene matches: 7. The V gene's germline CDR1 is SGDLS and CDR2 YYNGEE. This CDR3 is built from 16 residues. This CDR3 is CASSVGASGRLNTQYF. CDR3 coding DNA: TGTGCCAGCAGCGTAGGAGCTAGCGGGAGGTTAAATACGCAGTATTTT.

The CDR3 nucleotides read TGTGCCAGCTCACCACCATCACTAGCGGGTAACGAGCAGTACTTC. Protein sequence: CASSPPSLAGNEQYF. The chain is built from TRBV18 and TRBJ2-7; TRBD2 matches 9 bases. From germline, CDR1 is KGHSH and CDR2 LQKENI. CDR3 length equals 15 residues. V was clipped by 0 bases and J by 5 bases; unmatched bases: 5. Full variable domain (rest looked up from reference TRBV18 and TRBJ2-7): NAGVMQNPRHLVRRRGQEARLRCSPMKGHSHVYWYRQLPEEGLKFMVYLQKENIIDESGMPKERFSAEFPKEGPSILRIQQVVRGDSAAYFCASSPPSLAGNEQYFGPGTRLTVT.

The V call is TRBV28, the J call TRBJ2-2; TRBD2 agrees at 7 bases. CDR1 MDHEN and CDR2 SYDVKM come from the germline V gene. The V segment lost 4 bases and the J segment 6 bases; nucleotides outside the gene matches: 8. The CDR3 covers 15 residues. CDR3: CASSWGGRAPGELFF. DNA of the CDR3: TGTGCCAGCAGTTGGGGGGGGAGGGCCCCCGGGGAGCTGTTTTTT. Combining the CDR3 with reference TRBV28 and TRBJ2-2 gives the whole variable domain DVKVTQSSRYLVKRTGEKVFLECVQDMDHENMFWYRQDPGLGLRLIYFSYDVKMKEKGDIPEGYSVSREKKERFSLILESASTNQTSMYLCASSWGGRAPGELFFGEGSRLTVL.

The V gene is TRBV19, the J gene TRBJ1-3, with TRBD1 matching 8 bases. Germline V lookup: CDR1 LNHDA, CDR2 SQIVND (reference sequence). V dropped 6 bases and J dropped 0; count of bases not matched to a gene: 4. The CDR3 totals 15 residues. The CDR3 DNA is TGTGCCAGTAGGAGGACAGGGAGCTCTGGAAACACCATATATTTT. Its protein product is CASRRTGSSGNTIYF.

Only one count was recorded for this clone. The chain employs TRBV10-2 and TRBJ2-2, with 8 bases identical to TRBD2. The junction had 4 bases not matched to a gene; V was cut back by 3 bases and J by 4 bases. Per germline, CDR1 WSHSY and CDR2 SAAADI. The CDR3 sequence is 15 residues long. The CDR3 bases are TGCGCCAGCAGTGACCTAGCGGGTGGCACCGGGGAGCTGTTTTTT. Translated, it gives CASSDLAGGTGELFF.

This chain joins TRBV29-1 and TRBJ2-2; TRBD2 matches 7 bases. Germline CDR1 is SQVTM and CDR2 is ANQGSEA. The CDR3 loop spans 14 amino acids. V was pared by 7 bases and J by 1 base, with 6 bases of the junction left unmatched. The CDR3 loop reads CSAPGLGNTGELFF. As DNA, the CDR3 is TGCAGCGCCCCCGGACTAGGGAACACCGGGGAGCTGTTTTTT.